The subject of this entry is one T cell receptor beta chain. What it recognizes is unknown. This CDR3 is also generated by other DNA sequences in the sample. This table comes from immunoSEQ multiplex PCR, and its TCRdb copy is limited to in-frame clones, with some not included. The repertoire holds roughly 1,500,000 clones, with less than 99% as singletons. Unmatched junction bases numbered 2, after V lost 2 bases and J lost 0 bases. CDR1 and CDR2 (germline): SGHRS, YFSETQ. This CDR3 contains 14 residues. The record originates from a study of shared clonotypes between healthy human individuals. Study at large: For every donor, three CD4 naive, three CD4 memory, two CD8 naive and one CD8 memory plates were used.

From CD4+ cells came CD45RA+ naive and CD45RA-negative memory subsets. Whole-study results and caveats: Clonotype sharing among donors was expected to depend on sequencing depth. Sharing across four donors was seen in 4.5% to 6.5% of naive CD4 clonotypes.

The clonotype was recovered from a man aged 25-45 years in good health. The sample consisted of naive CD4+ T cells sorted from blood. As for subset: CD45RA+ positively selected. The rearrangement links TRBV5-1 to TRBJ2-7, with 7 bases aligning to TRBD2. The CDR3 is CASSFGGSSYEQYF. The CDR3 nucleotides read TGCGCCAGCAGCTTTGGCGGGAGCTCCTACGAGCAGTACTTC.